Shown below are 13 T cell receptor beta chains from a single sample sequenced in a study of shared clonotypes between healthy human individuals. TCRdb's copy holds only in-frame clones and misses some; the assay was immunoSEQ multiplex PCR. The profile covers some 1 million clones, with approximately 70% appearing a single time and over 1.3% taken by the ten largest. Sequenced input: memory CD4+ T cells sorted from blood. Subset given: CD45RA-negative fraction. These receptors originate from a man aged 18 to 35 in good health.

Of note for this clone: This same CDR3 is encoded by further DNA sequences in the sample. The chain employs TRBV5-1 and TRBJ1-4, with 8 bases fitting TRBD1. With V trimmed by 4 bases and J by 3 bases, 2 bases remained unmatched. Germline values: CDR1 SGHRS, CDR2 YFSETQ. The CDR3 covers 14 residues. The CDR3 nucleotides are TGCGCCAGCAGCCCACAGGGGGCTAATGAAAAACTGTTTTTT. This codes for CASSPQGANEKLFF.

The chain couples TRBV30 to TRBJ1-4; a weak D match, TRBD1 (6 bases). Trimming cost V 5 bases and J 10 bases, with 8 bases left between them. From germline, CDR1 is GTSNPN and CDR2 SVGIG (reference sequence). CDR3 length: 10 residues. In DNA, the CDR3 is TGTGCCTGGGGACAGAGAAAACTGTTTTTT. Translated, it gives CAWGQRKLFF. The full variable domain, in which reference TRBV30 and TRBJ1-4 provide the parts outside the CDR3, is SQTIHQWPATLVQPVGSPLSLECTVEGTSNPNLYWYRQAAGRGLQLLFYSVGIGQISSEVPQNLSASRPQDRQFILSSKKLLLSDSGFYLCAWGQRKLFFGSGTQLSVL.

This rearrangement joins TRBV30 to TRBJ2-2; D is possibly TRBD2 (5 bases). The CDR3 has 13 amino acids. V was pared by 3 bases and J by 8 bases, with 13 bases between. Germline loops: CDR1 GTSNPN, CDR2 SVGIG (reference sequence). Here the CDR3 reads CAWSARSGGELFF. Here the CDR3 DNA reads TGTGCCTGGAGCGCCAGGTCGGGGGGGGAGCTGTTTTTT. Full variable domain (remainder filled in from reference TRBV30 and TRBJ2-2): SQTIHQWPATLVQPVGSPLSLECTVEGTSNPNLYWYRQAAGRGLQLLFYSVGIGQISSEVPQNLSASRPQDRQFILSSKKLLLSDSGFYLCAWSARSGGELFFGEGSRLTVL.

J is TRBJ1-6 and V is TRBV27, with D perhaps matching TRBD1 (6 bases). CDR1 is MNHEY, CDR2 SMNVEV, per germline (reference sequence). V was trimmed by 7 bases and J by 0 bases, leaving 13 bases between them. CDR3 length: 16 residues. This CDR3 is CASTVDSRSYNSPLHF. CDR3 DNA: TGTGCCAGCACTGTGGACAGCCGCTCCTATAATTCACCCCTCCACTTT.

V is TRBV7-8 and J is TRBJ2-3; the D is unclear. V lost 1 base and J 2 bases, leaving 10 bases between the germline ends. The CDR3 runs to 15 residues. CDR1 and CDR2 from the germline V gene are SGHVS and FQNEAQ. In nucleotides, the CDR3 is TGTGCCAGCAGCTTAGTGGGCAGATCCACAGATACGCAGTATTTT. As protein: CASSLVGRSTDTQYF.

This clone has just a few counts. The chain links TRBV14 to TRBJ2-7; D might be TRBD1 or TRBD2, each matching 5 bases. V lost 4 bases to trimming and J lost 6 bases, with 16 bases between them. The CDR3 contains 14 residues. Per germline, CDR1 SGHDN and CDR2 FVKESK. CDR3 coding DNA: TGTGCCAGCAGCCGGGGGTTGAAGGGCCTCGAGCAGTACTTC. This translates into CASSRGLKGLEQYF. Full variable domain (remainder filled in from reference TRBV14 and TRBJ2-7): EAGVTQFPSHSVIEKGQTVTLRCDPISGHDNLYWYRRVMGKEIKFLLHFVKESKQDESGMPNNRFLAERTGGTYSTLKVQPAELEDSGVYFCASSRGLKGLEQYFGPGTRLTVT.

The chain links TRBV28 to TRBJ2-7; 7 positions agree with TRBD2. CDR3 length: 15 residues. In germline, CDR1 is MDHEN, CDR2 SYDVKM. The V segment lost 4 bases and the J segment 4 bases; nucleotides outside the gene matches: 10. The CDR3, as DNA: TGTGCCAGCAGTTGGGCCGGGACTAAAGAATACGAGCAGTACTTC. Protein product: CASSWAGTKEYEQYF.

The rearrangement uses TRBV7-2 and TRBJ1-2, with D unclear. Between the trimmed V and J ends, which lost 2 bases and 5 bases, there was a span of 15 bases. Germline V gives CDR1 SGHTA, CDR2 FQGNSA. CDR3 length: 15 amino acids. The CDR3 is CASSLRVDGKYGYTF. Here the CDR3 DNA reads TGTGCCAGCAGCTTACGGGTGGACGGGAAGTATGGCTACACCTTC. The complete variable domain, with remaining parts taken from reference TRBV7-2 and TRBJ1-2, reads GAGVSQSPSNKVTEKGKDVELRCDPISGHTALYWYRQSLGQGLEFLIYFQGNSAPDKSGLPSDRFSAERTGGSVSTLTIQRTQQEDSAVYLCASSLRVDGKYGYTFGSGTRLTVV.

This clone was found many times. The V call is TRBV7-2, the J call TRBJ1-1; weak D call: TRBD1 (5 bases). CDR1 is SGHTA and CDR2 is FQGNSA in the germline V gene. CDR3 length: 12 amino acids. V was cut by 5 bases and J by 8 bases, with 12 bases left in between. CDR3 coding DNA: TGTGCCAGCAGCCCAAGGGCAGGGGAAGCTTTCTTT. Translating it yields CASSPRAGEAFF.

This clone was seen only a few times. The J gene is TRBJ2-7, the V gene TRBV2; possibly TRBD1 or TRBD2 for D (6 bases each). The CDR3 consists of 14 residues. The V gene lost 8 bases and the J gene lost 7 bases, with 21 bases spanning the gap. Germline CDR1 and CDR2: SNHLY and FYNNEI. The CDR3, as DNA: TGTGCCAGCGAGGGGGGCTGGTTGAGGACAGAGCAGTACTTC. It yields the protein CASEGGWLRTEQYF.

The CDR3 here is CAISGSGNTIYF. The CDR3 DNA is TGTGCCATCTCAGGTTCCGGAAACACCATATATTTT. The V gene is TRBV7-9, the J gene TRBJ1-3; D is ambiguous. The V gene's germline CDR1 is SEHNR and CDR2 FQNEAQ (reference sequence). There are 12 residues in the CDR3. Trimming took 10 bases from V and 4 from J, leaving 11 bases between them. The full variable domain, with the rest looked up from reference TRBV7-9 and TRBJ1-3, is DTGVSQNPRHKITKRGQNVTFRCDPISEHNRLYWYRQTLGQGPEFLTYFQNEAQLEKSRLLSDRFSAERPKGSFSTLEIQRTEQGDSAMYLCAISGSGNTIYFGEGSWLTVV.

There are a few counts of this clone. The chain uses TRBV6-5 and TRBJ2-7, with D perhaps given as TRBD1 or TRBD2 (5 bases each). V lost 10 bases and J lost 5, with 12 bases in between. The CDR3 covers 11 residues. Germline V gene lookup returns CDR1 MNHEY and CDR2 SVGAGI. CDR3 in DNA: TGTGCCATTGGCCAGGGACACGAGCAGTACTTC. Amino acids: CAIGQGHEQYF.

The J gene is TRBJ1-5, the V gene TRBV28, with 9 bases identical to TRBD1. The CDR3 length is 15 residues. Germline trimming cut 10 bases from V and 3 bases from J; bases unmatched to any gene: 10. CDR1 and CDR2 (germline): MDHEN, SYDVKM. CDR3 protein: CATGDTGGVNQPQHF. The CDR3 DNA follows: TGTGCCACTGGGGATACAGGGGGCGTCAATCAGCCCCAGCATTTT.